This T cell receptor beta chain was recorded in a study of beta chain features in type 1 diabetes. Reverse transcription of all isolated RNA meant that expressed TCRB transcripts were sequenced. Assay: immunoSEQ multiplex PCR; the TCRdb copy retains only in-frame clones and omits some. The table lists 900,000 or so clones, roughly 15% of them singletons, with around 0.02% in the top ten. Germline CDR1 DFQATT, CDR2 SNEGSKA (reference sequence). V lost 8 bases, J lost 6 bases, and 5 bases stayed unmatched. The CDR3 covers 11 residues. Study results and caveats: Shortening that was moderate but significant affected the TCRB CDR3s of Type 1 diabetes patients in all four CD4+ subsets. Although PCR might favor shorter templates, it would do so equally in patients and controls.

Blood was collected once per donor into heparin, averaging about 116 mL. This clone was picked up a small number of times. Its cognate antigen is unknown. The source is a woman aged 18-29 years in good health. Sequenced input: naive CD4+ T cells from blood. The rearrangement links TRBV20-1 to TRBJ2-7, with 9 bases that match TRBD2. The CDR3 region is CSTGTSSEQYF. Here the CDR3 DNA reads TGCAGTACCGGGACTAGCTCCGAGCAGTACTTC.